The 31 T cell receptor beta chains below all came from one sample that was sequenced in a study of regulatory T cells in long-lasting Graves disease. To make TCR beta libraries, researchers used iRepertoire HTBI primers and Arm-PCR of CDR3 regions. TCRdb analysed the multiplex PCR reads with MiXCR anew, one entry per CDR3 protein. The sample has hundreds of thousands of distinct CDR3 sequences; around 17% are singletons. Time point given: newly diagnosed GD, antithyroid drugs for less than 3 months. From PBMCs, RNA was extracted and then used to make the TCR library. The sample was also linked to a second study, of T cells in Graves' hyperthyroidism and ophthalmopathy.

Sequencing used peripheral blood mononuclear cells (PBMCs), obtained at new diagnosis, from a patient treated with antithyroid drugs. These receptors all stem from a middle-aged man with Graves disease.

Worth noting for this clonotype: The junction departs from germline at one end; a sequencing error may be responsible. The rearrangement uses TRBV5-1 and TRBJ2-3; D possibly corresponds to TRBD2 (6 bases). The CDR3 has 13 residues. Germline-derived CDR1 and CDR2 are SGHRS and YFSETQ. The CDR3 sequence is CASSMGRLDTQYF. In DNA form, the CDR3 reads TGTGCCAGCAGCATGGGGAGGTTAGATACGCAGTATTTT.

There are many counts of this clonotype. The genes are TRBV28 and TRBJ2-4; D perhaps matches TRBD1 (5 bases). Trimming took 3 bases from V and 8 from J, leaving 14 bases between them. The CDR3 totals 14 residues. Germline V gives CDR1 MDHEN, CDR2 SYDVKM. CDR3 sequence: CASSFYDRGYIQYF. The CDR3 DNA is TGTGCCAGCAGTTTCTATGACAGAGGATACATTCAGTACTTC. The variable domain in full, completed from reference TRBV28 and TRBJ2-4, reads DVKVTQSSRYLVKRTGEKVFLECVQDMDHENMFWYRQDPGLGLRLIYFSYDVKMKEKGDIPEGYSVSREKKERFSLILESASTNQTSMYLCASSFYDRGYIQYFGAGTRLSVL.

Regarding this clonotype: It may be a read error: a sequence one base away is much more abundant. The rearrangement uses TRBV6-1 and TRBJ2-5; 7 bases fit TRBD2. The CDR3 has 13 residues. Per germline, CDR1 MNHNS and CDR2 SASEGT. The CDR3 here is CASRRAGQGTQYF. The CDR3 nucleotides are TGTGCCAGCAGGCGAGCGGGGCAAGGGACCCAGTACTTC.

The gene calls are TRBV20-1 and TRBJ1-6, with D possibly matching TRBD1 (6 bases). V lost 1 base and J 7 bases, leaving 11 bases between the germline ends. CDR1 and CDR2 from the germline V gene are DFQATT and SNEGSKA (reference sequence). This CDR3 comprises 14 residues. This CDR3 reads CSARGQGWNSPLHF. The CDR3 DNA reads TGCAGTGCTAGAGGGCAGGGGTGGAATTCACCCCTCCACTTT.

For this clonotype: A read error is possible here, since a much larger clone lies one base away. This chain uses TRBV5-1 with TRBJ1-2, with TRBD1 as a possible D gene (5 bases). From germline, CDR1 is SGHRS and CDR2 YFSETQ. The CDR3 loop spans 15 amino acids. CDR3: CANSLDTTGGYGYTF. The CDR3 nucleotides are TGCGCCAACAGCTTGGACACGACCGGGGGGTATGGCTACACCTTC.

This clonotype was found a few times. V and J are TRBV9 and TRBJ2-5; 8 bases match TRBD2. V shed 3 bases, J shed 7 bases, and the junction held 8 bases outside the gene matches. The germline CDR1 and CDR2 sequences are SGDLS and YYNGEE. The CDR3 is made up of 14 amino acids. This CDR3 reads CASSALAEVGTQYF. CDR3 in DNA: TGTGCCAGCAGCGCACTAGCGGAGGTGGGGACCCAGTACTTC.

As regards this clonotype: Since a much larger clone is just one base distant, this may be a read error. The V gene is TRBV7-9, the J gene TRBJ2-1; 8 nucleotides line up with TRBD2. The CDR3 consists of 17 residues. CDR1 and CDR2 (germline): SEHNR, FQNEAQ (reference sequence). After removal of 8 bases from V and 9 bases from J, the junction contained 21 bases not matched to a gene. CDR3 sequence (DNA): TGTGCCAGCGGAGGGGGTACGGGGGGGGGCCCCCTTCTTGAGCAGTTCTTC. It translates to CASGGGTGGGPLLEQFF. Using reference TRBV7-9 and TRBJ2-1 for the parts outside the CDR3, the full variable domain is DTGVSQNPRHKITKRGQNVTFRCDPISEHNRLYWYRQTLGQGPEFLTYFQNEAQLEKSRLLSDRFSAERPKGSFSTLEIQRTEQGDSAMYLCASGGGTGGGPLLEQFFGPGTRLTVL.

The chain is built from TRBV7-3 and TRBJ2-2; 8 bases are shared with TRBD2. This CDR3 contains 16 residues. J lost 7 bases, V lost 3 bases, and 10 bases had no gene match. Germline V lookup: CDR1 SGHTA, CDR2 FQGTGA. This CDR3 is CASSLNAGGIGGELFF. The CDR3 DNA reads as TGTGCCAGCAGCTTGAATGCGGGGGGCATTGGCGGGGAGCTGTTTTTT.

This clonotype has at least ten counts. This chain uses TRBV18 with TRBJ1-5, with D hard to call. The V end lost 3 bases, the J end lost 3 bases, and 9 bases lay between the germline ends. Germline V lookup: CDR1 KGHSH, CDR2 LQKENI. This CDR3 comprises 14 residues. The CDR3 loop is CASSPSHTNQPQHF. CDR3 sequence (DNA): TGTGCCAGCTCACCGTCACATACCAATCAGCCCCAGCATTTT.

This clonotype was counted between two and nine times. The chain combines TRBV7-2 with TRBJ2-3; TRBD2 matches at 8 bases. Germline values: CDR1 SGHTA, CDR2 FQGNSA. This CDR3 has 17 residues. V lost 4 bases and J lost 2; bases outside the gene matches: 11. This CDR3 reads CASSSGPERGLTDTQYF. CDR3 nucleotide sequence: TGTGCCAGCAGCTCTGGACCGGAGCGGGGGCTCACAGATACGCAGTATTTT.

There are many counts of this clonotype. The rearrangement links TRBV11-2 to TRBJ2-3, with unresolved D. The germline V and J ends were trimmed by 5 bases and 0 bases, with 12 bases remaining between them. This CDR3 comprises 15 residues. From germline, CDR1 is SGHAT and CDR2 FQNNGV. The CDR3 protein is CASSPRLDSTDTQYF. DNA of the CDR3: TGTGCCAGCAGCCCTAGGCTGGACAGCACAGATACGCAGTATTTT.

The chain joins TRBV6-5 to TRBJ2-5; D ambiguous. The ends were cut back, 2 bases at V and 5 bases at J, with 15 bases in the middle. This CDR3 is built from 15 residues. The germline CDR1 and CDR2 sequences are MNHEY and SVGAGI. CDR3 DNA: TGTGCCAGCAGTTACGGTTCGGATCTTGGCGAGACCCAGTACTTC. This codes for CASSYGSDLGETQYF.

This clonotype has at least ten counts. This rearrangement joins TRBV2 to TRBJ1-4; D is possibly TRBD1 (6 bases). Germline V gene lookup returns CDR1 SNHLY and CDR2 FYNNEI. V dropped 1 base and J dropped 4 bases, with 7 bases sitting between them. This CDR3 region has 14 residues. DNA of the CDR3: TGTGCCAGCAGTGAAGGGGGGCTTAATGAAAAACTGTTTTTT. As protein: CASSEGGLNEKLFF.

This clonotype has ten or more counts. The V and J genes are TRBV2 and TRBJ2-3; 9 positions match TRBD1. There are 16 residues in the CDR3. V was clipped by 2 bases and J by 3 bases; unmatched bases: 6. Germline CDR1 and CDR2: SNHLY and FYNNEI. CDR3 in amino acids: CASSETGGAITDTQYF. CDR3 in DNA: TGTGCCAGCAGTGAAACAGGGGGCGCGATAACAGATACGCAGTATTTT. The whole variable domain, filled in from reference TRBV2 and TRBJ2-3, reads EPEVTQTPSHQVTQMGQEVILRCVPISNHLYFYWYRQILGQKVEFLVSFYNNEISEKSEIFDDQFSVERPDGSNFTLKIRSTKLEDSAMYFCASSETGGAITDTQYFGPGTRLTVL.

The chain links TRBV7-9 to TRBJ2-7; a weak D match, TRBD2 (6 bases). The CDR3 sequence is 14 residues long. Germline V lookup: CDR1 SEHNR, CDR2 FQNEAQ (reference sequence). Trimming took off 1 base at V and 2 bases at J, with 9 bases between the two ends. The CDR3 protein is CASSLGGETYEQYF. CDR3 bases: TGTGCCAGCAGCTTAGGGGGGGAAACCTACGAGCAGTACTTC. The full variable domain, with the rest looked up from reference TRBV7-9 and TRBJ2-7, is DTGVSQNPRHKITKRGQNVTFRCDPISEHNRLYWYRQTLGQGPEFLTYFQNEAQLEKSRLLSDRFSAERPKGSFSTLEIQRTEQGDSAMYLCASSLGGETYEQYFGPGTRLTVT.

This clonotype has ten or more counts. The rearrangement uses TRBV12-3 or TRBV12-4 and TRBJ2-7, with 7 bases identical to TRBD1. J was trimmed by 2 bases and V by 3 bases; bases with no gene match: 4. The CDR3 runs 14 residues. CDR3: CASSFSTGTYEQYF. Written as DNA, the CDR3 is TGTGCCAGCAGTTTTTCGACAGGGACCTACGAGCAGTACTTC.

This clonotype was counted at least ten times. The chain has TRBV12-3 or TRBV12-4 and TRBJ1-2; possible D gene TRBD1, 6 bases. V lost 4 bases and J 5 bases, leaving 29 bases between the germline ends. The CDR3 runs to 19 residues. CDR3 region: CASSSIGLGGPSLEYGYTF. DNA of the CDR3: TGTGCCAGCAGTTCAATAGGACTTGGGGGGCCGTCGCTTGAGTATGGCTACACCTTC.

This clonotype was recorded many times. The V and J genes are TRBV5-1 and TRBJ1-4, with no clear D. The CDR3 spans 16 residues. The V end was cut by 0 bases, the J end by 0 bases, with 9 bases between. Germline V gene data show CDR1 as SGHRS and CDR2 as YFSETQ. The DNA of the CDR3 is TGCGCCAGCAGCTTGGGGACGGTTGCAACTAATGAAAAACTGTTTTTT. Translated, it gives CASSLGTVATNEKLFF.

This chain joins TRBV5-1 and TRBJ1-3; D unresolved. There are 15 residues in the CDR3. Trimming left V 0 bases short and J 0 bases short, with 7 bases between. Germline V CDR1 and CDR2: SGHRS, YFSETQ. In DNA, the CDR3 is TGCGCCAGCAGCTTGGACTGGACCTCTGGAAACACCATATATTTT. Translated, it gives CASSLDWTSGNTIYF.

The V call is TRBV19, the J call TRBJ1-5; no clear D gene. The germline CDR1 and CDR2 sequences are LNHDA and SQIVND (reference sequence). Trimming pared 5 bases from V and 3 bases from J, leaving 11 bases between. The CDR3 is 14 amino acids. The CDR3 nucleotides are TGTGCCAGTAGTTATCAGACGGACAATCAGCCCCAGCATTTT. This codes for CASSYQTDNQPQHF.

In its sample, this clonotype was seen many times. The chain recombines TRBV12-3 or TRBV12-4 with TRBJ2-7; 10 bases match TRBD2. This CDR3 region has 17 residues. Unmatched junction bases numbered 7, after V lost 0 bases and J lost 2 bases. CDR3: CASSLAPRLAGAYEQYF. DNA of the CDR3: TGTGCCAGCAGTTTAGCGCCCCGGCTAGCGGGGGCCTACGAGCAGTACTTC.

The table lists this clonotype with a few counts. The CDR3 loop reads CASSRRRTLGRYEQYF. DNA of the CDR3: TGTGCCAGCAGCCGTCGACGGACCCTAGGGAGGTACGAGCAGTACTTC. This chain joins TRBV5-6 and TRBJ2-7, with D perhaps matching TRBD2 (6 bases). V lost 4 bases to trimming and J lost 4 bases, with 21 bases between them. The CDR3 contains 16 residues. Germline assignment: CDR1 SGHDT and CDR2 YYEEEE.

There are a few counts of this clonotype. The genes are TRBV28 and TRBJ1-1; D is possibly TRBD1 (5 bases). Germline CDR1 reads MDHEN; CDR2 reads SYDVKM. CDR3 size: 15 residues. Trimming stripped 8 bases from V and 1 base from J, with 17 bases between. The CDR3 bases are TGTGCCAGCTCTCCGGGGGGGGATGGGAACACTGAAGCTTTCTTT. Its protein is CASSPGGDGNTEAFF.

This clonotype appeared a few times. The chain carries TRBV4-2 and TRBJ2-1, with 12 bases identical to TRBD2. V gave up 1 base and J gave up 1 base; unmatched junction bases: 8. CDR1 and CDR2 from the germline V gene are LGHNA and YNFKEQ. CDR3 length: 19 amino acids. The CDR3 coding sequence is TGTGCCAGCAGCCAAGCGGTCGCTAGCGGGGGGGGTTCCTACAATGAGCAGTTCTTC. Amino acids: CASSQAVASGGGSYNEQFF.

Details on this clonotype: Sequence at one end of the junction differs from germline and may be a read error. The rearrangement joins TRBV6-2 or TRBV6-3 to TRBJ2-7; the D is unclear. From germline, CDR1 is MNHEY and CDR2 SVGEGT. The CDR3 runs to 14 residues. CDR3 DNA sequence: TGTGCCGGCAGTCGTTTCGACCCATCCTACGAGCAGTACTTC. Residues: CAGSRFDPSYEQYF.

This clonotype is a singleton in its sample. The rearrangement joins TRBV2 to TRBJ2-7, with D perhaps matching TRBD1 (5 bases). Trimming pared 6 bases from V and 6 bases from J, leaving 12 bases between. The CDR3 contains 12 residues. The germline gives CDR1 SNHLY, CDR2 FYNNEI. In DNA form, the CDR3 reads TGTGCCAGCAGGAGACAGTCCCTCGAGCAGTACTTC. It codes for CASRRQSLEQYF.

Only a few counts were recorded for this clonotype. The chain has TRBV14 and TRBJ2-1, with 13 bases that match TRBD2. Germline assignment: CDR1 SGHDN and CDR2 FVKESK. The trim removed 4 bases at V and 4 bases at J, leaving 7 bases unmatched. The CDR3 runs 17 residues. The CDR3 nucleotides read TGTGCCAGCAGCCCATACCGGACTAGCGGGAGTTACAATGAGCAGTTCTTC. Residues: CASSPYRTSGSYNEQFF.

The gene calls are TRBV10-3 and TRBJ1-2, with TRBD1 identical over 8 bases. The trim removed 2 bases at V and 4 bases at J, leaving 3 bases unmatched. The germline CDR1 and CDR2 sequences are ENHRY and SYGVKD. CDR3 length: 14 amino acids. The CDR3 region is CAISEQGASYGYTF. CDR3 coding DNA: TGTGCCATCAGTGAGCAGGGGGCGAGCTATGGCTACACCTTC.

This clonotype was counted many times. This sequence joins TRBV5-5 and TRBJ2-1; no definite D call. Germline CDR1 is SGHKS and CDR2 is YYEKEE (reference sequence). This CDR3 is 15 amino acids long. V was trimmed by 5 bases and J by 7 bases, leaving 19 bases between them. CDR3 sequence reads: CASRLPGQASNEQFF. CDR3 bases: TGTGCCAGCAGACTCCCGGGTCAAGCTTCAAATGAGCAGTTCTTC.

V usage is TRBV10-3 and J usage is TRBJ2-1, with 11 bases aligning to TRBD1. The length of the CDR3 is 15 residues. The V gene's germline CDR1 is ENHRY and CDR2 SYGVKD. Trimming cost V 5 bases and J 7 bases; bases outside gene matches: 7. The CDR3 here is CAISTGQGAFNEQFF. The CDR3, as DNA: TGTGCCATCAGTACCGGACAGGGGGCTTTTAATGAGCAGTTCTTC.

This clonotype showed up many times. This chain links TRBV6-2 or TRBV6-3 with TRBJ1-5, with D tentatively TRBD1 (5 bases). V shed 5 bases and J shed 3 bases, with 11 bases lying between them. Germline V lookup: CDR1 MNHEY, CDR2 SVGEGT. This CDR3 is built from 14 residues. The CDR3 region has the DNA TGTGCCAGCAGTGCTGGAGGGGTCAATCAGCCCCAGCATTTT. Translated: CASSAGGVNQPQHF.